This TCR beta chain was identified in a study of OX40 agonist ivuxolimab in advanced cancers. Study as a whole: All patients had ivuxolimab intravenously every 2 weeks at 0.01 to 10 mg/kg. General study points: On average, CD8+ T cells had more expanded clones than CD4+.

Method: immunoSEQ multiplex PCR; TCRdb's copy keeps in-frame clones and lacks some. The sample records 37,000 or so clones, 70% to 90% being singletons. As concerns this clone: What it binds is not known.

Specimen: CD4+ or CD8+ T cells sorted from blood, collected in a trial of the OX40 agonist ivuxolimab. This TCR derives from an adult with an advanced solid tumor such as melanoma, head and neck, liver or kidney cancer.

This chain's CDR3 is CATGTGGQDTGELFF. The CDR3 bases are TGTGCTACCGGGACAGGGGGACAAGACACCGGGGAGCTGTTTTTT. The V and J genes are TRBV12-5 and TRBJ2-2, with TRBD1 matching 11 bases. V shed 10 bases, J shed 3 bases, and the junction held 7 bases outside the gene matches. This CDR3 is built from 15 residues. Germline values: CDR1 LGHNT, CDR2 FRNRAP.